This T cell receptor beta chain was obtained from a study of beta chain features in type 1 diabetes. V was pared by 3 bases and J by 6 bases, with 9 bases between. Germline lookup yields CDR1 SNHLY and CDR2 FYNNEI. The CDR3 length is 12 residues. Study-level findings and limits: Among all four CD4+ subsets, Type 1 diabetes patients had TCRB CDR3s that were moderately but significantly shorter. Patients' naive, central memory and regulatory TCRB repertoires appeared more alike than those of healthy donors.

The entirety of the isolated RNA underwent reverse transcription, so expressed TCRB transcripts were sequenced. Here immunoSEQ multiplex PCR was the method, and the copy in TCRdb shows in-frame clones only, minus some. The sample contains under 250,000 clones, 11% to 15% of which appear only once. On this clone: Its antigen is still unknown.

One heparinised draw, averaging roughly 110 mL, was taken per donor. Using CD45RO/CCR7/CD25/CD127/CD95/CD27, CD4+ naive, central memory, regulatory and stem cell-like memory cells were sorted. Purity of each sorted population was above 98%. Sequencing was done on a sample of naive CD4+ T cells from blood. The chain links TRBV2 to TRBJ2-7; maybe TRBD2 (6 bases). This sequence originates from a man aged 25-45 years with type 1 diabetes. The CDR3 DNA is TGTGCCAGCAGTGACGGGGGTGGCGAGCAGTACTTC. Residues: CASSDGGGEQYF.